The 9 T cell receptor beta chains presented below share a single source sample, sequenced in a study of cytomegalovirus exposure and HLA in healthy donors. Generated by immunoSEQ multiplex PCR, the TCRdb table keeps only in-frame clones and is missing some. Among 220,000 or so clones, 75% to 95% were seen once, and the ten largest hold around 1.1%. The specimen sequenced was PBMCs. These receptors were taken from a young woman in good health and CMV-seronegative.

The chain employs TRBV7-8 and TRBJ1-4; tentatively, D is TRBD1 (5 bases). CDR3 length equals 18 residues. Looked up from germline, CDR1 is SGHVS and CDR2 is FQNEAQ. V lost 5 bases and J lost 0, with 19 bases in between. The CDR3 bases are TGTGCCAGCAGCGCGGGACGGCCGGTCTTCGCAACTAATGAAAAACTGTTTTTT. It is translated as CASSAGRPVFATNEKLFF.

This chain connects TRBV28 to TRBJ2-7; D gene unclear. This CDR3 has 17 amino acids. Germline V CDR1 and CDR2: MDHEN, SYDVKM. The V end was cut by 1 base, the J end by 1 base, with 17 bases between. CDR3 amino acids: CASSLFNVAVGSYEQYF. The CDR3 nucleotides are TGTGCCAGCAGTTTATTCAACGTCGCGGTAGGATCCTACGAGCAGTACTTC.

This chain uses TRBV27 with TRBJ2-7; 9 nucleotides align to TRBD1. This CDR3 comprises 15 residues. V was pared by 3 bases and J by 5 bases, with 8 bases of the junction left unmatched. Germline V CDR1 and CDR2: MNHEY, SMNVEV (reference sequence). The CDR3 DNA reads TGTGCCAGCAGTTTGGCCGGACAGGGGAAGAACGAGCAGTACTTC. This sequence encodes CASSLAGQGKNEQYF.

The chain links TRBV19 to TRBJ1-4; D is ambiguous. This CDR3 spans 17 amino acids. Germline V gene data show CDR1 as LNHDA and CDR2 as SQIVND (reference sequence). V was pared by 2 bases and J by 6 bases, with 19 bases between. CDR3 loop: CASSISGIWEVDEKLFF. DNA for the CDR3: TGTGCCAGTAGTATATCTGGGATTTGGGAGGTGGATGAAAAACTGTTTTTT.

The gene calls are TRBV11-2 and TRBJ2-4; maybe TRBD2 (5 bases). V was trimmed by 1 base and J by 8 bases, leaving 9 bases between them. Germline CDR1 and CDR2: SGHAT and FQNNGV. This CDR3 contains 13 residues. CDR3 in amino acids: CASSLAGTDIQYF. The CDR3 bases are TGTGCCAGCAGCTTAGCGGGAACGGACATTCAGTACTTC. Variable domain in full (rest from reference TRBV11-2 and TRBJ2-4): EAGVAQSPRYKIIEKRQSVAFWCNPISGHATLYWYQQILGQGPKLLIQFQNNGVVDDSQLPKDRFSAERLKGVDSTLKIQPAKLEDSAVYLCASSLAGTDIQYFGAGTRLSVL.

The CDR3 loop is CAWTQGADTGELFF. As DNA, the CDR3 is TGTGCCTGGACCCAGGGGGCGGACACCGGGGAGCTGTTTTTT. This chain connects TRBV30 to TRBJ2-2, with 8 positions matching TRBD1. The CDR3 is 14 residues long. Trimming removed 4 bases from V and 3 bases from J; junction bases left unmatched: 4. Germline CDR1 GTSNPN, CDR2 SVGIG (reference sequence). Using reference TRBV30 and TRBJ2-2 for the parts outside the CDR3, the full variable domain is SQTIHQWPATLVQPVGSPLSLECTVEGTSNPNLYWYRQAAGRGLQLLFYSVGIGQISSEVPQNLSASRPQDRQFILSSKKLLLSDSGFYLCAWTQGADTGELFFGEGSRLTVL.

The chain combines TRBV28 with TRBJ2-7, with D maybe TRBD1 (7 bases). V shed 2 bases and J shed 1 base, with 12 bases lying between them. This CDR3 is 15 amino acids long. Looked up from germline, CDR1 is MDHEN and CDR2 is SYDVKM. The CDR3 DNA sequence: TGTGCCAGCAGTTTAGTCGCAGGGGGGTCCTACGAGCAGTACTTC. This sequence encodes CASSLVAGGSYEQYF.

With regard to this clone: This same CDR3 is encoded by further DNA sequences in the sample. The chain couples TRBV9 to TRBJ2-1; 7 bases are a match to TRBD2. The CDR3 has 15 amino acids. Germline assignment: CDR1 SGDLS and CDR2 YYNGEE. V gave up 3 bases and J gave up 1 base; unmatched junction bases: 4. In DNA, the CDR3 is TGTGCCAGCAGCGAGCGGGAAGGGTCCTACAATGAGCAGTTCTTC. This encodes CASSEREGSYNEQFF.

The chain has TRBV18 and TRBJ1-5, with 7 bases lining up with TRBD1. V trimming: 1 base; J trimming: 4 bases; junction bases outside the gene matches: 4. Germline V CDR1 and CDR2: KGHSH, LQKENI. The CDR3 has 15 amino acids. The CDR3 loop reads CASSPQVQGNQPQHF. Here the CDR3 DNA reads TGTGCCAGCTCACCACAGGTACAGGGGAATCAGCCCCAGCATTTT.